What follows is one T cell receptor beta chain and its context. The antigen is undetermined. The sample originates from a study of cytomegalovirus exposure and HLA in healthy donors. Study conclusions and caveats: A prior analysis recorded that most TCR beta V segments were productive about 87% or about 30% of the time.

The CDR3 is 15 amino acids. Trimming removed 4 bases at V and 5 bases at J, with 17 bases between. CDR1 and CDR2 (germline): LNHDA, SQIVND (reference sequence). The study ran its PCR with 60 Vbeta and 13 Jbeta primers. Profiling relied on immunoSEQ multiplex PCR, and the TCRdb table lists in-frame clones only, not all of them. The data hold 75,000 to 95,000 clones, with approximately 80% observed a single time. The source is a man in his forties or fifties in good health and CMV-seronegative. V usage is TRBV19 and J usage is TRBJ1-1, with no clear D. Specimen: PBMCs. The CDR3 DNA is TGTGCCAGTAGTACTGTCTTCCGGGGAAGGACTGAAGCTTTCTTT. Its translation is CASSTVFRGRTEAFF.